This T cell receptor (beta chain) is from a study of blood T cell repertoires in COVID-19. Looking at the study overall: The United States, Italy and Spain were the sources of the acute and convalescent COVID-19 samples. From T cells, B-cell-depleted T cells, or PBMCs came the material, which was cDNA or gDNA.

CDR1 and CDR2 from the germline V gene are GTSNPN and SVGIG (reference sequence). Trimming at V came to 4 bases and at J to 3 bases, leaving 6 bases not matched to a gene. CDR3 length: 14 residues. In the authors' workflow: For nucleated cells, counts were estimated from reference gene primer amplification. Only in-frame clones appear in the TCRdb table, and some are missing; sequencing was by immunoSEQ multiplex PCR. That table furnishes V, J and clone size, whereas the DNA furnished D and trimming. The data show tens of thousands of clones, more than 75% seen once. V gene TRBV30 combines with J gene TRBJ2-7, with 10 bases lining up with TRBD1. The sequenced material came from peripheral blood. The clonotype originates from a man between 50 and 59 years old with active or convalescent COVID-19. CDR3 nucleotides: TGTGCCTGGAACGGACAGGGGGTAAACTACGAGCAGTACTTC. Translated: CAWNGQGVNYEQYF.